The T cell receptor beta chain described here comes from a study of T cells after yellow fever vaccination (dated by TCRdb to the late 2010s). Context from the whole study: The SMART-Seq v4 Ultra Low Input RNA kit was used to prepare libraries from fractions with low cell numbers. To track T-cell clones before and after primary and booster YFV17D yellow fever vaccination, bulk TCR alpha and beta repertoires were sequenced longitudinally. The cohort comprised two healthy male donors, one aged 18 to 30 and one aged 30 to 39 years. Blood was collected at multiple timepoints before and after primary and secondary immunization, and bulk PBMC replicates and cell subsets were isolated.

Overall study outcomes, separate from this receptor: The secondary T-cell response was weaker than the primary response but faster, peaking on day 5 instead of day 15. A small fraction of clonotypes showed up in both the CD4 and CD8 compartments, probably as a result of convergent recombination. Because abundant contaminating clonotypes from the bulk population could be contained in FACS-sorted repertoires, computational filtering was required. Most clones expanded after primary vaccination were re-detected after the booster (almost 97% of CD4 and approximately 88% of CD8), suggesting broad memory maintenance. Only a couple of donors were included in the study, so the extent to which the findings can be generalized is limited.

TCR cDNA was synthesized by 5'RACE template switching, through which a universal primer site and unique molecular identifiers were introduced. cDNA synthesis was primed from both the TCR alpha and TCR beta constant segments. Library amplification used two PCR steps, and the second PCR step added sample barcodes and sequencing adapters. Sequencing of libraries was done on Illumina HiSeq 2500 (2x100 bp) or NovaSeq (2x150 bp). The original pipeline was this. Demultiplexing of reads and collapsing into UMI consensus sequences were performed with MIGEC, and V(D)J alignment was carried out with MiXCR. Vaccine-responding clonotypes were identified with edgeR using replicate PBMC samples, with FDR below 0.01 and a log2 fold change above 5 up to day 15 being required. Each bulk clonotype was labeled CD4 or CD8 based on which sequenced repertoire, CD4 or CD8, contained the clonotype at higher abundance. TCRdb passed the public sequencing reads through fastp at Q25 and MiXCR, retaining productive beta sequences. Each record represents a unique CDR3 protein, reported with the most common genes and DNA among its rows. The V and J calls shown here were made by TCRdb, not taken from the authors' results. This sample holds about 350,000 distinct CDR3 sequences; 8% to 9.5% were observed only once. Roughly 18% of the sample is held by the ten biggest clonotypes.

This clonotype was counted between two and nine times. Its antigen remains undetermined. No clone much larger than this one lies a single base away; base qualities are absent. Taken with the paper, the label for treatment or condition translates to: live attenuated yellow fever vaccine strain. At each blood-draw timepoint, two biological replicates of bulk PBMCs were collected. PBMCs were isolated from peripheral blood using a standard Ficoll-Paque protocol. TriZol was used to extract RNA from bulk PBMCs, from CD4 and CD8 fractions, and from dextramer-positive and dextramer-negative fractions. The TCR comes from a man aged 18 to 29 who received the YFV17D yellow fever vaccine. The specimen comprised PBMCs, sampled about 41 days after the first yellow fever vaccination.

In nucleotide form, the sequence is TGTGCCAGCAGTTATTTTGGGGGGCGCGAAAACATTCAGTACTTC. Its coded protein is CASSYFGGRENIQYF. The sequence joins TRBV6-5 to TRBJ2-4; the D region may be TRBD1 or TRBD2, each matching 6 bases equally. A distance of 14 bases separates the germline ends of V and J, which lose 3 bases and 5 bases respectively. The CDR3 spans 15 residues, from the cysteine through the phenylalanine. The only DNA kept is the CDR3, 45 bases in frame from the first base. Looking up the germline V gene yields CDR1 MNHEY and CDR2 SVGAGI.